The 32 T cell receptor beta chains below were found in one sample sequenced in a study of cytomegalovirus exposure and HLA in healthy donors. A multiplex PCR was run with 60 Vbeta primers and 13 Jbeta primers. Sequencing used immunoSEQ multiplex PCR; TCRdb keeps in-frame clones, though not all of them. The repertoire holds 63,000 or so clones, with roughly two thirds as singletons. Sequencing was performed on PBMCs. The receptors originated from a man in his forties or fifties in good health and CMV-seronegative.

The chain has TRBV2 and TRBJ2-6, with TRBD1 matching 7 bases. V dropped 7 bases and J dropped 2; count of bases not matched to a gene: 5. Germline V gene data show CDR1 as SNHLY and CDR2 as FYNNEI. The CDR3 length is 15 residues. The CDR3 nucleotides are TGTGCCAGCAATTTAGGGGGCGCTGGGGCCAACGTCCTGACTTTC. As protein: CASNLGGAGANVLTF.

As for this clone: Since no conserved phenylalanine or tryptophan closes the CDR3, a read error is the likely cause. No DNA is shown, since the ends of the CDR3 on it are uncertain; the CDR3 is the one TCRdb lists. The chain carries TRBV21-1 and TRBJ1-1; the listed D gene, TRBD1, was not tested against the DNA. TRBV21-1 represents a pseudogene. The CDR3 sequence runs 8 residues, both termini included. The CDR3 reads CASSKPGV.

The DNA of the CDR3 is TGTGCCAGCAGGACAGGGGGTCACACCGGGGAGCTGTTTTTT. Amino acid sequence: CASRTGGHTGELFF. This chain connects TRBV6-4 to TRBJ2-2; the match to TRBD1 covers 9 bases. The CDR3 is 14 amino acids. Germline V CDR1 and CDR2: MRHNA, SNTAGT. V dropped 6 bases and J dropped 3; count of bases not matched to a gene: 2.

The rearrangement uses TRBV5-4 and TRBJ2-7; TRBD1 might be the D (5 bases). The CDR3 consists of 15 residues. Germline V lookup: CDR1 SGHNT, CDR2 YYREEE (reference sequence). The germline V and J ends were trimmed by 4 bases and 5 bases, with 19 bases remaining between them. The CDR3 DNA sequence: TGTGCCAGCAGCCCTCGCTCCCCCAGGGTCGACGAGCAGTACTTC. Translated, it gives CASSPRSPRVDEQYF.

The CDR3 sequence: CASSSSDRRGLAYNEQFF. For the CDR3, the DNA is TGTGCCAGCAGCTCCTCAGACCGGCGTGGACTAGCCTACAATGAGCAGTTCTTC. The rearrangement links TRBV5-8 to TRBJ2-1; 7 bases fit TRBD2. V lost 3 bases and J lost 2; bases outside the gene matches: 14. CDR1 and CDR2 from the germline V gene are SGHTS and YDEGEE. The CDR3 contains 18 residues.

In this sample, this clone turned up a few times. Within the sample, other DNA sequences also encode this same CDR3. The V and J genes are TRBV6-6 and TRBJ2-7, with a weak D call TRBD2 (5 bases). V dropped 6 bases and J dropped 4 bases, with 10 bases sitting between them. CDR3 length: 12 amino acids. Looked up from germline, CDR1 is MNHNY and CDR2 is SVGAGI (reference sequence). CDR3 bases: TGTGCCAGCAGGCCCCGAGGGTACGAGCAGTACTTC. Protein: CASRPRGYEQYF.

A single count supports this clone. The V gene is TRBV19, the J gene TRBJ1-1; TRBD1 aligns across 7 bases. The CDR3 contains 14 residues. Germline assignment: CDR1 LNHDA and CDR2 SQIVND (reference sequence). V shed 6 bases, J shed 1 base, and the junction held 5 bases outside the gene matches. The DNA for the CDR3 is TGTGCCAGTAGAAGACAGGGTCAGAACACTGAAGCTTTCTTT. Protein product: CASRRQGQNTEAFF.

The CDR3 DNA follows: TGTGCCTGGAGTGCCGGAAGTGTGGGGGCTAGCACAGATACGCAGTATTTT. It encodes CAWSAGSVGASTDTQYF. The rearrangement uses TRBV30 and TRBJ2-3, with D maybe TRBD1 (6 bases). Trimming took 1 base from V and 0 from J, leaving 17 bases between them. This CDR3 is built from 17 residues. Per the germline V gene, CDR1 is GTSNPN and CDR2 is SVGIG (reference sequence). The full variable domain, completed using reference TRBV30 and TRBJ2-3, is SQTIHQWPATLVQPVGSPLSLECTVEGTSNPNLYWYRQAAGRGLQLLFYSVGIGQISSEVPQNLSASRPQDRQFILSSKKLLLSDSGFYLCAWSAGSVGASTDTQYFGPGTRLTVL.

The chain joins TRBV19 to TRBJ2-7, with 8 bases aligning to TRBD2. Trimming removed 3 bases from V and 3 bases from J; junction bases left unmatched: 7. Germline loops: CDR1 LNHDA, CDR2 SQIVND (reference sequence). The CDR3 is 15 residues long. The CDR3, as DNA: TGTGCCAGTAGTATCGAAAGCGGGGGCAACTACGAGCAGTACTTC. This sequence encodes CASSIESGGNYEQYF.

J is TRBJ1-2 and V is TRBV5-4; no clear D gene. Germline V lookup: CDR1 SGHNT, CDR2 YYREEE (reference sequence). Trimming took 4 bases from V and 8 from J, leaving 18 bases between them. The CDR3 is 14 amino acids. The DNA for the CDR3 is TGTGCCAGCAGCCCTTCCCCAAGTTTTAGCGGCTACACCTTC. The encoded protein is CASSPSPSFSGYTF.

This clone came up a few times. The CDR3: CARRGQGREKLFF. CDR3 sequence (DNA): TGTGCCAGAAGGGGACAGGGTCGGGAAAAACTGTTTTTT. V usage is TRBV2 and J usage is TRBJ1-4; TRBD1 matches 9 bases. CDR3 length: 13 amino acids. The V gene end was trimmed by 9 bases and the J gene end by 8 bases; junction bases not matched to a gene: 7. CDR1 is SNHLY and CDR2 is FYNNEI in the germline V gene.

This clone was observed once. The chain links TRBV5-1 to TRBJ2-7; perhaps TRBD2 as D (7 bases). The germline gives CDR1 SGHRS, CDR2 YFSETQ. The length of the CDR3 is 14 residues. Trimming took off 3 bases at V and 2 bases at J, with 12 bases between the two ends. The CDR3 DNA sequence: TGCGCCAGCAGCTACGGGGGGCAAGCCTACGAGCAGTACTTC. Translating gives CASSYGGQAYEQYF.

The chain is built from TRBV19 and TRBJ2-6, with 10 bases fitting TRBD2. V lost 8 bases to trimming and J lost 0 bases; unmatched junction nucleotides: 10. Per germline, CDR1 LNHDA and CDR2 SQIVND (reference sequence). The CDR3 runs 18 residues. CDR3 loop: CASSSSGGVNSGANVLTF. The CDR3 nucleotides read TGTGCCAGTTCATCAAGCGGGGGGGTCAACTCTGGGGCCAACGTCCTGACTTTC. Full variable domain (missing parts from reference TRBV19 and TRBJ2-6): DGGITQSPKYLFRKEGQNVTLSCEQNLNHDAMYWYRQDPGQGLRLIYYSQIVNDFQKGDIAEGYSVSREKKESFPLTVTSAQKNPTAFYLCASSSSGGVNSGANVLTFGAGSRLTVL.

This clone was seen more than once but under ten times. This sequence joins TRBV7-9 and TRBJ2-3, with D hard to call. The V end lost 1 base, the J end lost 0 bases, and 5 bases lay between the germline ends. The germline V gene has CDR1 SEHNR and CDR2 FQNEAQ (reference sequence). This CDR3 comprises 14 residues. DNA of the CDR3: TGTGCCAGCAGCTTAGATAGTAGCACAGATACGCAGTATTTT. Amino acid sequence: CASSLDSSTDTQYF.

This rearrangement joins TRBV19 to TRBJ1-4; TRBD1 matches 10 bases. The length of the CDR3 is 16 residues. Germline CDR1 and CDR2: LNHDA and SQIVND (reference sequence). The V gene end was trimmed by 7 bases and the J gene end by 0 bases; junction bases not matched to a gene: 5. The CDR3 spells CASNSDRGATNEKLFF. The CDR3 DNA is TGTGCCAGTAACTCGGACAGGGGGGCAACTAATGAAAAACTGTTTTTT.

The chain links TRBV19 to TRBJ2-3; possibly TRBD2 for D (6 bases). The CDR3 contains 15 residues. Trimming removed 3 bases at V and 2 bases at J, with 12 bases between. Germline V gives CDR1 LNHDA, CDR2 SQIVND (reference sequence). The CDR3 DNA sequence: TGTGCCAGTAGTATCGGGGGATCTAACACAGATACGCAGTATTTT. Residues: CASSIGGSNTDTQYF.

This clone was detected only a few times. The chain combines TRBV9 with TRBJ1-1; D is perhaps TRBD1 (6 bases). The CDR3 is made up of 13 amino acids. Germline V gives CDR1 SGDLS, CDR2 YYNGEE. The V and J ends lost 3 bases and 5 bases respectively, with 11 bases between them. In nucleotides, the CDR3 is TGTGCCAGCAGCGCCCGGGACAAAACTGAAGCTTTCTTT. Protein product: CASSARDKTEAFF.

The chain joins TRBV18 to TRBJ1-4; possibly TRBD1 for D (6 bases). V dropped 6 bases and J dropped 4 bases, with 12 bases sitting between them. The CDR3 spans 14 residues. CDR1 is KGHSH, CDR2 LQKENI, per germline. CDR3 in DNA: TGTGCCAGCTCCCCCGGCAGGGGTAATGAAAAACTGTTTTTT. Amino acid sequence: CASSPGRGNEKLFF.

The chain joins TRBV19 to TRBJ1-6; D gene unclear. Germline lookup yields CDR1 LNHDA and CDR2 SQIVND (reference sequence). CDR3 length: 14 residues. Deletions cut 3 bases from V and 9 bases from J, with 12 bases between. The CDR3 bases are TGTGCCAGTAGTATTGGAAGTACGGGTTCACCCCTCCACTTT. Protein: CASSIGSTGSPLHF.

The chain carries TRBV6-5 and TRBJ2-1; 11 nucleotides match TRBD2. The CDR3 is 14 residues long. The ends lost 7 bases at V and 8 bases at J; junction bases unmatched: 7. Germline V gene data show CDR1 as MNHEY and CDR2 as SVGAGI. The CDR3 loop is CASIGSGGADEQFF. CDR3 in DNA: TGTGCCAGCATCGGTAGCGGGGGGGCAGATGAGCAGTTCTTC.

Only a few counts were recorded for this clone. The V gene is TRBV6-1, the J gene TRBJ2-4, with 10 bases fitting TRBD1. Per germline, CDR1 MNHNS and CDR2 SASEGT. CDR3 length: 16 residues. V shed 0 bases, J shed 8 bases, and the junction held 7 bases outside the gene matches. CDR3 protein: CASSEAPGQGRDIQYF. The CDR3 DNA follows: TGTGCCAGCAGTGAAGCGCCGGGACAGGGGAGGGACATTCAGTACTTC.

This chain connects TRBV5-1 to TRBJ2-1; D may be TRBD1 (5 bases). CDR1 and CDR2 (germline): SGHRS, YFSETQ. CDR3 length: 14 residues. Trimming cost V 0 bases and J 5 bases, with 9 bases left between them. The CDR3: CASSLGGRNNEQFF. Written as DNA, the CDR3 is TGCGCCAGCAGCTTGGGGGGCCGCAACAATGAGCAGTTCTTC.

This sequence joins TRBV5-4 and TRBJ2-3; D not resolved. The germline CDR1 and CDR2 sequences are SGHNT and YYREEE (reference sequence). The CDR3 runs to 16 residues. Between the trimmed V and J ends, which lost 3 bases and 2 bases, there was a span of 16 bases. The CDR3 protein is CASSSPPDLSTDTQYF. In DNA, the CDR3 is TGTGCCAGCAGCTCACCACCCGACTTATCCACAGATACGCAGTATTTT. Together with reference TRBV5-4 and TRBJ2-3, the CDR3 gives the full variable domain: ETGVTQSPTHLIKTRGQQVTLRCSSQSGHNTVSWYQQALGQGPQFIFQYYREEENGRGNFPPRFSGLQFPNYSSELNVNALELDDSALYLCASSSPPDLSTDTQYFGPGTRLTVL.

The V gene is TRBV30, the J gene TRBJ2-4; no clear D gene. The V gene lost 4 bases and the J gene lost 8 bases, with 12 bases spanning the gap. This CDR3 region has 12 residues. Germline CDR1 is GTSNPN and CDR2 is SVGIG (reference sequence). Here the CDR3 DNA reads TGTGCCTGGAATGCCCCTGGCCACATTCAGTACTTC. This sequence encodes CAWNAPGHIQYF.

This clone is a singleton in its sample. The rearrangement joins TRBV30 to TRBJ1-1; 7 bases line up with TRBD1. J gave up 1 base and V 4 bases, and 15 bases lay outside the gene matches. The CDR3 extends over 17 amino acids. The germline gives CDR1 GTSNPN, CDR2 SVGIG (reference sequence). CDR3 DNA: TGTGCCTGGATACCGGACCAATGGACAGGACAGAACACTGAAGCTTTCTTT. The encoded protein is CAWIPDQWTGQNTEAFF.

This clone was recorded a few times. This rearrangement joins TRBV9 to TRBJ2-5, with 9 bases identical to TRBD2. This CDR3 is built from 16 residues. Germline V gives CDR1 SGDLS, CDR2 YYNGEE. V dropped 1 base and J dropped 5; count of bases not matched to a gene: 9. The CDR3 nucleotides read TGTGCCAGCAGCGTAATAGGAGCGGGGGGCTTGGAGACCCAGTACTTC. This gives the protein CASSVIGAGGLETQYF. Drawing the rest from reference TRBV9 and TRBJ2-5, the complete variable domain is DSGVTQTPKHLITATGQRVTLRCSPRSGDLSVYWYQQSLDQGLQFLIQYYNGEERAKGNILERFSAQQFPDLHSELNLSSLELGDSALYFCASSVIGAGGLETQYFGPGTRLLVL.

This chain joins TRBV6-5 and TRBJ2-5; 7 bases map to TRBD2. The DNA matches TRBJ2-7 better at its end, which makes the J call doubtful. This CDR3 is built from 15 residues. Germline loops: CDR1 MNHEY, CDR2 SVGAGI. The CDR3 sequence: CASSYGGGLADEQYF. CDR3 coding DNA: TGTGCCAGCAGTTACGGGGGGGGTTTGGCGGACGAGCAGTACTTC.

The V call is TRBV15, the J call TRBJ1-2; D unclear. Trimming took off 8 bases at V and 0 bases at J, with 16 bases between the two ends. The CDR3 has 15 amino acids. Germline CDR1 is LNHNV and CDR2 is YYDKDF (reference sequence). CDR3 residues: CATAEKGETNYGYTF. As DNA, the CDR3 is TGTGCCACCGCGGAGAAAGGAGAAACTAACTATGGCTACACCTTC.

The rearrangement links TRBV7-9 to TRBJ2-5; 9 bases line up with TRBD2. V lost 4 bases and J lost 3; bases outside the gene matches: 12. The CDR3 contains 17 residues. Germline V CDR1 and CDR2: SEHNR, FQNEAQ (reference sequence). As DNA, the CDR3 is TGTGCCAGCAGCTCGCGCGGGGGGGCCCGAAGGAAAGAGACCCAGTACTTC. Residues: CASSSRGGARRKETQYF.

The chain is built from TRBV2 and TRBJ2-1; D uncertain. Germline CDR1 is SNHLY and CDR2 is FYNNEI. The CDR3 totals 14 residues. V dropped 8 bases and J dropped 0 bases, with 11 bases sitting between them. The CDR3 region has the DNA TGTGCCAGCCTAACCCGGAGCTCCTACAATGAGCAGTTCTTC. Its translation: CASLTRSSYNEQFF.

V is TRBV27 and J is TRBJ1-5, with D perhaps TRBD1 (6 bases). V was pared by 6 bases and J by 4 bases, with 13 bases between. The CDR3 sequence is 14 residues long. Germline V gives CDR1 MNHEY, CDR2 SMNVEV (reference sequence). CDR3 in DNA: TGTGCCAGCAGGTCTACAGGGAGTAATCAGCCCCAGCATTTT. As protein: CASRSTGSNQPQHF.

The chain combines TRBV6-1 with TRBJ2-7; 9 bases are shared with TRBD1. After removal of 5 bases from V and 1 base from J, the junction contained 3 bases not matched to a gene. The germline CDR1 and CDR2 sequences are MNHNS and SASEGT. The length of the CDR3 is 14 residues. CDR3 nucleotide sequence: TGTGCCAGCAGTTGGGGACAGGGTTCCTACGAGCAGTACTTC. This gives the protein CASSWGQGSYEQYF.